This is a list of T cell receptor beta chains from one sample in a study of cytomegalovirus exposure and HLA in healthy donors. Only in-frame clones appear in the TCRdb table, and some are missing; sequencing was by immunoSEQ multiplex PCR. In total, the table holds approximately 100,000 clones. Material: PBMCs. These receptors were obtained from a man aged 45 to 65 in good health and CMV-seronegative. CDR3s include the opening cysteine and the closing phenylalanine or tryptophan. D genes are given only for firm matches.

>TRBD1|TRBV5-6|TRBJ2-7
CASSGGPGQGVYEQYF
TGTGCCAGCAGCGGGGGTCCGGGACAGGGGGTCTACGAGCAGTACTTC
>-|TRBV29-1|TRBJ2-1
CSARAYNEQFF
TGCAGCGCAAGAGCTTACAATGAGCAGTTCTTC
>-|TRBV18|TRBJ2-7
CASSPTPQGSYYEQYF
TGTGCCAGCTCACCCACCCCGCAGGGATCGTACTACGAGCAGTACTTC
>TRBD2|TRBV6-5|TRBJ2-1
CASSYTSGRINEQFF
TGTGCCAGCAGTTATACTAGCGGGAGAATCAATGAGCAGTTCTTC
>TRBD2|TRBV7-9|TRBJ2-7
CASSLREGRHEQYF
TGTGCCAGCAGCTTGCGGGAGGGCCGCCACGAGCAGTACTTC
>-|TRBV6-4|TRBJ1-1
CASSAESSTEAFF
TGTGCCAGCAGTGCCGAATCTAGTACTGAAGCTTTCTTT
>-|TRBV27|TRBJ1-1
CASSSAAGGGNTEAFF
TGTGCCAGCAGTTCCGCAGCGGGGGGTGGGAACACTGAAGCTTTCTTT
>TRBD1|TRBV7-2|TRBJ2-5
CASSSTGGAETQYF
TGTGCCAGCAGCTCGACAGGGGGCGCCGAGACCCAGTACTTC
>TRBD2|TRBV30|TRBJ2-1
CAWARSGSSYNEQFF
TGTGCCTGGGCAAGAAGCGGGAGCTCCTACAATGAGCAGTTCTTC
>-|TRBV5-8|TRBJ2-3
CASSLRLGDTQYF
TGTGCCAGCAGCTTGCGACTAGGGGATACGCAGTATTTT
>TRBD2|TRBV5-1|TRBJ2-5
CASSREASGRGQETQYF
TGCGCCAGCAGCCGGGAGGCCAGCGGGAGGGGGCAAGAGACCCAGTACTTC
>-|TRBV7-2|TRBJ2-5
CASSLLRETQYF
TGTGCCAGCAGCCTCCTCCGAGAGACCCAGTACTTC
>-|TRBV7-7|TRBJ2-2
CAIVFAGELFF
TGTGCTATAGTGTTTGCCGGGGAGCTGTTTTTT
>-|TRBV6-5|TRBJ1-4
CASSYGGANEKLFF
TGTGCCAGCAGTTACGGAGGGGCTAATGAAAAACTGTTTTTT
>-|TRBV19|TRBJ1-3
CASSTDGGNSGNTIYF
TGTGCCAGTAGTACCGACGGAGGCAACTCTGGAAACACCATATATTTT
>TRBD2|TRBV27|TRBJ2-1
CASSPWVAGTYNEQFF
TGTGCCAGCAGTCCTTGGGTAGCGGGAACCTACAATGAGCAGTTCTTC